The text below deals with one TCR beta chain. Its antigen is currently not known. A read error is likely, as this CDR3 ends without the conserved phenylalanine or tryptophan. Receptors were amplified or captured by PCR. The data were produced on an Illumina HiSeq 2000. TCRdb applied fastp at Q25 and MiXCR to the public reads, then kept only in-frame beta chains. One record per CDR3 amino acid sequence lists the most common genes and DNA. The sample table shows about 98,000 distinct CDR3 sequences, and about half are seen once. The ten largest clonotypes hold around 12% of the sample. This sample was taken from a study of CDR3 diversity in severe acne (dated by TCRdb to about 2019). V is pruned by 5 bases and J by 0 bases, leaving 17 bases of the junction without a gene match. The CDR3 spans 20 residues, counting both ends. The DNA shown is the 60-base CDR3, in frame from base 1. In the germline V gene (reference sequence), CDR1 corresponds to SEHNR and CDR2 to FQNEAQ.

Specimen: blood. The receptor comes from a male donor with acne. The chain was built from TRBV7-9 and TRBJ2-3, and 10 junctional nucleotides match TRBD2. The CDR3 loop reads CASSLPPLGLAEPSTDTQYY. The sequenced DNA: TGTGCCAGCAGCCTCCCCCCCCTCGGACTAGCGGAACCTAGCACAGATACGCAGTATTAT.